This TCR beta chain comes out of a study of blood T cell repertoires in COVID-19. Study information: Both acute and convalescent COVID-19 samples were obtained from the United States, Italy and Spain. From T cells, B-cell-depleted T cells, or PBMCs came the material, which was cDNA or gDNA.

CDR3 size: 14 residues. Germline CDR1 reads SNHLY; CDR2 reads FYNNEI. V dropped 6 bases and J dropped 4; count of bases not matched to a gene: 6. Using immunoSEQ multiplex PCR, the repertoire was profiled, and TCRdb retains in-frame clones only, with some absent. This sample has fewer than 85,000 clones, with around 80% found just once. V and J are TRBV2 and TRBJ1-3, with 7 bases identical to TRBD1. The origin of this receptor is a human donor in a cohort sampled during active COVID-19. Sequenced input: peripheral blood. CDR3 bases: TGTGCCAGCAGACGACAGGGCCCCGGAAACACCATATATTTT. Its translation: CASRRQGPGNTIYF. The entire variable domain, with the rest obtained from reference TRBV2 and TRBJ1-3, is as follows: EPEVTQTPSHQVTQMGQEVILRCVPISNHLYFYWYRQILGQKVEFLVSFYNNEISEKSEIFDDQFSVERPDGSNFTLKIRSTKLEDSAMYFCASRRQGPGNTIYFGEGSWLTVV.